The sample holds many counts of the clone carrying this TCR beta chain. Its antigen is unidentified. This entry is derived from a study of CD8 T cells in ankylosing spondylitis. Preparation of TCR beta libraries was done by quantitative 5'-RACE with molecular barcodes. TCRdb re-analysed the 5' RACE reads in MiXCR, keeping a single row per CDR3 protein. The repertoire consists of 210,000 or so distinct CDR3 sequences, with 7% to 10% occurring once and the leading ten covering more than 4.5%. Germline V gene data show CDR1 as GTSNPN and CDR2 as SVGIG (reference sequence). Trimming shortened V by 0 bases and J by 1 base, and 7 bases separated the two germline ends. This CDR3 is 15 amino acids long. Points from the study as a whole: Significant enrichment of disease-linked clones was reported in matched ankylosing spondylitis synovial fluid.

The receptor's source is a female donor with ankylosing spondylitis or in good health (not recorded which). Sequenced material: blood, either unsorted or a sorted T cell fraction (not recorded which). This chain joins TRBV30 and TRBJ2-6; unclear D gene. CDR3 bases: TGTGCCTGGAGTGTGGCGTTGTCTGGGGCCAACGTCCTGACTTTC. It encodes CAWSVALSGANVLTF.